The source of this T cell receptor beta chain is a study of beta chain features in type 1 diabetes (dated by TCRdb to the late 2010s). General notes on the study: No differences in mean age, gender distribution, total cell number or subset yield were found between patients and healthy donors. The study compared the TCRB repertoires of sorted circulating CD4+ T cell subsets in recently diagnosed type 1 diabetes patients with those in matched healthy donors. Regulatory and stem cell-like memory subsets were obtained from only 8 patients and roughly 8 healthy donors, while naive and central memory subsets were obtained from all 30 or so donors. A total of some 110 million sorted cells were examined across all samples, and the number of cells per subset was strongly correlated with RNA yield.

As for this clone: Its antigen remains undetermined. No clone much larger than this one lies a single base away; base qualities are absent.

All of the isolated RNA was reverse transcribed with the High Capacity cDNA Reverse Transcription Kit, so expressed TCRB transcripts were sequenced. Naive, central memory and regulatory T cell samples underwent deep immunoSEQ sequencing, averaging around 3.7 million total reads per sample. After sorted cells were lysed in RLT buffer, RNA was extracted with DNase-treated RNeasy Micro or Mini kits, with the choice depending on cell number. Each cell subset was processed on its own to prevent cross-contamination, while patient and healthy donor samples were processed together. The immunoSEQ multiplex PCR was used to amplify TCRB sequences from cDNA, yielding 87-bp fragments that span the CDR3 region. Sequencing of the amplicons was performed on the Illumina HiSeq platform. The original pipeline was this. Synthetic template baselines were used to correct PCR bias computationally, reads within Hamming distance 2 were collapsed together, and singletons that could not be merged were discarded. By aligning reads against IMGT, V, D and J genes, CDR3 length, and insertions or deletions at six rearrangement sites were assigned. Within each subset, clonotype counts were normalized to sorted cell number, and only after that were true diversity and Gini coefficients computed with the tcR R package. The overlap coefficient, calculated on TCRB nucleotide sequences, was used to measure repertoire sharing. As a proxy for the pre-selection repertoire, out-of-frame TCRB sequences from naive cells were analyzed. Here the immuneACCESS table is served through TCRdb, limited to in-frame sequences with V and J called. Missing clones are a known gap in these copies; in checked studies unresolved V genes cover under half, and the rest lacks a known reason. D and trimming were read from the DNA, whereas the V and J calls and clone size are those reported in that table. In this sample the table shows hundreds of thousands of clones, 10% to 15% of which occur a single time. The ten largest clones take up approximately 0.015% of the sample.

Results the study describes overall, beyond this receptor: In all four CD4+ subsets, TCRB CDR3 length was moderately but significantly shorter in type 1 diabetes patients. Because cDNA was sequenced instead of genomic DNA, highly expressing activated cells could be over-represented, though the groups showed no difference in activation or CD3 levels. At VDJ recombination sites, patients with type 1 diabetes made fewer insertions and deleted more nucleotides, a pattern implying thymic rearrangement abnormalities. Naive, central memory and regulatory TCRB repertoires appeared to be more alike among patients than among healthy donors. Only small numbers of individuals were included in the HLA sub-analyses, which left unresolved whether HLA type had any influence on TCRB rearrangement. Shorter templates might be favored by PCR, yet because patient and control samples were amplified and corrected together, any such skew would affect both groups equally.

Each donor gave one peripheral blood draw, averaging roughly 100 mL, which was collected into heparinised tubes. Using a panel that included CD45RO, CCR7, CD25, CD127, CD95 and CD27, naive, central memory, regulatory and stem cell-like memory CD4+ T cells were sorted on a BD FACSAria II. Every sorted population had a purity above 95%. PBMCs were isolated right away by Lymphoprep density gradient centrifugation and were stained directly, without culture. So that batch effects would be minimized, each experiment stained and sorted samples in pairs, pairing one healthy donor with one patient. The source of this sequence is a man between 18 and 35 years old in good health. The sample consisted of naive CD4+ T cells from blood. The sample's cell subset or site label, decoded: true naive CD4+ T cells.

The encoded CDR3 is CASSQIEGLAVQETQYF. In nucleotides, the sequence is TGCGCCAGCAGCCAAATTGAAGGACTAGCGGTCCAAGAGACCCAGTACTTC. The sequence is built from TRBV4-1 and TRBJ2-5; TRBD2 fits 10 bases in the junction. The junction shows trimming of 2 bases on V and 1 base on J, and the gene matches do not reach 7 bases of it. The CDR3 has 17 amino acids, counting the end cysteine and phenylalanine. The sequence is cut down to CDR3 DNA, 51 bases in frame from base 1. CDR1 MGHRA and CDR2 YSYEKL are derived from the germline V gene.